The 20 T cell receptor beta chains below come from one sample, sequenced in a study of identifying expanded T cells in peripheral blood. Measured with immunoSEQ multiplex PCR; TCRdb has only the in-frame clones, and not every one. The table includes around 100,000 clones, over 80% detected once. Sequenced material: blood. These receptors were taken from a person between 18 and 75 years old in good health.

The chain recombines TRBV6-6 with TRBJ1-2, with D tentatively TRBD1 (5 bases). Germline CDR1 is MNHNY and CDR2 is SVGAGI (reference sequence). Trimming removed 0 bases at V and 6 bases at J, with 11 bases between. The CDR3 has 14 residues. CDR3 residues: CASSYSSFRDGYTF. The CDR3 DNA reads as TGTGCCAGCAGTTACTCGAGTTTCAGGGATGGCTACACCTTC.

V and J are TRBV27 and TRBJ2-7; TRBD1 matches 8 bases. The germline V gene encodes CDR1 MNHEY and CDR2 SMNVEV (reference sequence). The J segment lost 6 bases and the V segment lost 3 bases, leaving 4 bases of the junction unmatched. This CDR3 has 13 residues. DNA of the CDR3: TGTGCCAGCAGTTTTCGGACAGGGTCCGAGCAGTACTTC. As protein: CASSFRTGSEQYF.

The V call is TRBV19, the J call TRBJ1-1; D is unresolved. Trimming removed 7 bases at V and 1 base at J, with 7 bases between. This CDR3 spans 12 amino acids. The germline V gene has CDR1 LNHDA and CDR2 SQIVND (reference sequence). The CDR3 loop is CASNSRNTEAFF. CDR3 bases: TGTGCCAGTAACAGCAGGAACACTGAAGCTTTCTTT.

This sequence joins TRBV5-1 and TRBJ2-5, with TRBD2 matching 9 bases. In germline, CDR1 is SGHRS, CDR2 YFSETQ. With V trimmed by 4 bases and J by 2 bases, 6 bases remained unmatched. CDR3 length equals 15 residues. In DNA form, the CDR3 reads TGCGCCAGCAGCGCGGGGGGGACAGCTCAAGAGACCCAGTACTTC. The encoded protein is CASSAGGTAQETQYF.

Points on this clone: The same CDR3 can be traced to other DNA sequences in this sample. This chain links TRBV6-1 with TRBJ1-2; D perhaps matches TRBD1 (5 bases). Trimming took 3 bases from V and 4 from J, leaving 9 bases between them. Germline V lookup: CDR1 MNHNS, CDR2 SASEGT. There are 13 residues in the CDR3. CDR3 loop: CASSDGGGYGYTF. In DNA, the CDR3 is TGTGCCAGCAGTGACGGGGGGGGCTATGGCTACACCTTC.

This chain joins TRBV12-5 and TRBJ2-5, with 7 bases that match TRBD1. The J segment lost 0 bases and the V segment lost 0 bases, leaving 7 bases of the junction unmatched. CDR1 is LGHNT and CDR2 is FRNRAP in the germline V gene. This CDR3 comprises 17 residues. This CDR3 reads CASGLVGQGVYQETQYF. In nucleotides, the CDR3 is TGTGCTAGTGGTTTGGTAGGGCAGGGGGTGTACCAAGAGACCCAGTACTTC.

This sequence joins TRBV4-2 and TRBJ1-4; D is perhaps TRBD1 (5 bases). CDR3 size: 13 residues. Trimming took off 3 bases at V and 4 bases at J, with 6 bases between the two ends. Germline CDR1 LGHNA, CDR2 YNFKEQ. CDR3 nucleotides: TGTGCCAGCAGCCAGGGGGATAATGAAAAACTGTTTTTT. This sequence encodes CASSQGDNEKLFF.

The gene calls are TRBV7-2 and TRBJ1-1, with TRBD1 matching 10 bases. Trimming cost V 5 bases and J 1 base; bases outside gene matches: 4. The CDR3 extends over 15 amino acids. Per the germline V gene, CDR1 is SGHTA and CDR2 is FQGNSA. The CDR3 is CASSEGQGRNTEAFF. In DNA, the CDR3 is TGTGCCAGCAGCGAGGGACAGGGGAGGAACACTGAAGCTTTCTTT.

This clone was counted only a few times. The chain links TRBV5-1 to TRBJ1-4; D unresolved. Germline V gene sequence: CDR1 SGHRS, CDR2 YFSETQ. The V and J ends lost 0 bases and 8 bases respectively, with 14 bases between them. CDR3 length: 15 amino acids. The CDR3, as DNA: TGCGCCAGCAGCTTGGCCGGGAATATGGGGGAAAAACTGTTTTTT. Protein: CASSLAGNMGEKLFF.

V gene TRBV4-1 combines with J gene TRBJ1-1; 9 bases map to TRBD1. The V gene's germline CDR1 is MGHRA and CDR2 YSYEKL. The length of the CDR3 is 14 residues. V was pared by 4 bases and J by 2 bases, with 2 bases of the junction left unmatched. This CDR3 is CASSLGQGNTEAFF. The CDR3 DNA reads as TGCGCCAGCAGCCTGGGACAGGGAAACACTGAAGCTTTCTTT.

This chain uses TRBV10-3 with TRBJ2-1, with D possibly TRBD1 on 6 matching bases. In germline, CDR1 is ENHRY, CDR2 SYGVKD. The germline V and J ends were trimmed by 3 bases and 7 bases, with 16 bases remaining between them. The CDR3 has 15 amino acids. The CDR3 protein is CAISELGGTENEQFF. The CDR3 nucleotides read TGTGCCATCAGTGAACTAGGGGGAACGGAAAATGAGCAGTTCTTC.

The rearrangement joins TRBV7-5 to TRBJ1-1; the listed D gene, TRBD1, was not tested against the DNA. TRBV7-5 is flagged as a pseudogene. This CDR3 has 18 residues. The CDR3 reads CVRSPIRRQQGRNTEAFF. The CDR3 DNA follows: TGTGTCAGAAGCCCAATTAGGCGCCAACAGGGTCGGAACACTGAAGCTTTCTTT.

This chain joins TRBV2 and TRBJ1-5; the D is unclear. The CDR3 extends over 16 amino acids. V was shortened by 1 base and J by 5 bases, with 15 bases between the two germline ends. The V gene's germline CDR1 is SNHLY and CDR2 FYNNEI. Written as DNA, the CDR3 is TGTGCCAGCAGTGAAGAGGGAGCCGCCACTTATCAGCCCCAGCATTTT. It encodes CASSEEGAATYQPQHF.

The chain combines TRBV27 with TRBJ2-7; D may be TRBD1 (6 bases). The CDR3 is made up of 13 amino acids. Trimming stripped 8 bases from V and 6 bases from J, with 17 bases between. Looked up from germline, CDR1 is MNHEY and CDR2 is SMNVEV (reference sequence). CDR3 protein: CASWGQGSAEQYF. In nucleotides, the CDR3 is TGTGCCAGCTGGGGGCAGGGTAGCGCCGAGCAGTACTTC.

This chain connects TRBV6-6 to TRBJ1-1; TRBD1 might be the D (5 bases). The CDR3 totals 14 residues. CDR1 is MNHNY, CDR2 SVGAGI, per germline (reference sequence). The V end was cut by 0 bases, the J end by 5 bases, with 10 bases between. The CDR3 nucleotides read TGTGCCAGCAGTTACTCGGCCGGGGGGACTGAAGCTTTCTTT. It codes for CASSYSAGGTEAFF.

The chain carries TRBV4-2 and TRBJ2-1; D is tentatively TRBD1 or TRBD2 (8 bases each). Germline V lookup: CDR1 LGHNA, CDR2 YNFKEQ. V was shortened by 3 bases and J by 12 bases, with 27 bases between the two germline ends. CDR3 length: 17 amino acids. CDR3 nucleotide sequence: TGTGCCAGCAGCCACGGACAGGGCCAAGGGAGCGGGAGAACGCAGTTCTTC. This encodes CASSHGQGQGSGRTQFF.

The chain employs TRBV7-7 and TRBJ2-3, with D possibly being TRBD2 (5 bases). CDR1 is SSHAT, CDR2 FNYEAQ, per germline (reference sequence). Trimming took off 5 bases at V and 5 bases at J, with 17 bases between the two ends. The CDR3 covers 15 residues. This CDR3 is CASSPSFSRGDTQYF. CDR3 sequence (DNA): TGTGCCAGCAGCCCTAGTTTTAGTCGGGGAGATACGCAGTATTTT. The full variable domain, completed using reference TRBV7-7 and TRBJ2-3, is GAGVSQSPRYKVTKRGQDVTLRCDPISSHATLYWYQQALGQGPEFLTYFNYEAQPDKSGLPSDRFSAERPEGSISTLTIQRTEQRDSAMYRCASSPSFSRGDTQYFGPGTRLTVL.

The chain has TRBV5-1 and TRBJ2-7; D might be TRBD1 (6 bases). Germline lookup yields CDR1 SGHRS and CDR2 YFSETQ. This CDR3 has 15 residues. With 4 bases removed from V and 3 bases from J, the gap between germline ends came to 17 bases. The CDR3 region has the DNA TGCGCCAGCAGCGCCGGGACACCTACCTTCTACGAGCAGTACTTC. Protein sequence: CASSAGTPTFYEQYF.

This rearrangement joins TRBV5-6 to TRBJ1-4, with a weak D call TRBD1 (5 bases). V lost 0 bases and J lost 8, with 20 bases in between. The CDR3 length is 17 residues. CDR1 is SGHDT, CDR2 YYEEEE, per germline. The CDR3 DNA is TGTGCCAGCAGCTTGGTGGGTCAAGGAGGGGAAGGCGAAAAACTGTTTTTT. It encodes CASSLVGQGGEGEKLFF.

This rearrangement joins TRBV7-3 to TRBJ2-5; perhaps TRBD2 as D (6 bases). Germline CDR1 SGHTA, CDR2 FQGTGA. The V end lost 8 bases, the J end lost 5 bases, and 15 bases lay between the germline ends. The length of the CDR3 is 13 residues. CDR3 nucleotides: TGTGCCAGCGGGGTTGGCGGAGGGGAGACCCAGTACTTC. It codes for CASGVGGGETQYF.